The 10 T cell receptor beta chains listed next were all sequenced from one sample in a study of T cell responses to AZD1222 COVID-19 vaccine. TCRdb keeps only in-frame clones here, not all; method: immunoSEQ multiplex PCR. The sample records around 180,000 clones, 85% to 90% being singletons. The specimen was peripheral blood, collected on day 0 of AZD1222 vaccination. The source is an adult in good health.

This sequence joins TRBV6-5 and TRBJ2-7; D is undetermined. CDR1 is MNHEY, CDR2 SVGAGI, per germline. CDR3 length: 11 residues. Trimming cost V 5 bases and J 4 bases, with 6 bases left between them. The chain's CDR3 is CASSLGYEQYV. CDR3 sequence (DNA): TGTGCCAGCAGTCTCGGGTACGAGCAGTACGTC.

CDR3: CSVQVNSNQPQHF. DNA of the CDR3: TGCAGCGTTCAGGTGAATAGCAATCAGCCCCAGCATTTT. V gene TRBV29-1 combines with J gene TRBJ1-5; no definite D call. The germline V gene encodes CDR1 SQVTM and CDR2 ANQGSEA. Trimming shortened V by 5 bases and J by 0 bases, and 8 bases separated the two germline ends. The CDR3 covers 13 residues.

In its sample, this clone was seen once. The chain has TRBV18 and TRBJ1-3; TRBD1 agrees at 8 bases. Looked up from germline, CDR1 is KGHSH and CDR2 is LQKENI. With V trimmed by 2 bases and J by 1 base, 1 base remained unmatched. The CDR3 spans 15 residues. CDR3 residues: CASSPGTGSGNTIYF. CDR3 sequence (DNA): TGTGCCAGCTCACCAGGGACAGGTTCTGGAAACACCATATATTTT. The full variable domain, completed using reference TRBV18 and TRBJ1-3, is NAGVMQNPRHLVRRRGQEARLRCSPMKGHSHVYWYRQLPEEGLKFMVYLQKENIIDESGMPKERFSAEFPKEGPSILRIQQVVRGDSAAYFCASSPGTGSGNTIYFGEGSWLTVV.

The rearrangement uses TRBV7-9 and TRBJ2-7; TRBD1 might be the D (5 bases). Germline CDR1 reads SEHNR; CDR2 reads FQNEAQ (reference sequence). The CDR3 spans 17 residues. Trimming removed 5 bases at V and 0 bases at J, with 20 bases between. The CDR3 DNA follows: TGTGCCAGCAGCCCGGCCCCCCCCAGGGCCCTCTCCTACGAGCAGTACTTC. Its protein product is CASSPAPPRALSYEQYF.

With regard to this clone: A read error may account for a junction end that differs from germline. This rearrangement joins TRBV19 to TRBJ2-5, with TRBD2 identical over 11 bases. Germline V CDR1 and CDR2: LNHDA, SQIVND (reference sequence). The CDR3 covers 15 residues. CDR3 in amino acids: CASNIAGGPVETQYF. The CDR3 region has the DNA TGTGCCAGTAATATAGCGGGGGGGCCAGTAGAGACCCAGTACTTC.

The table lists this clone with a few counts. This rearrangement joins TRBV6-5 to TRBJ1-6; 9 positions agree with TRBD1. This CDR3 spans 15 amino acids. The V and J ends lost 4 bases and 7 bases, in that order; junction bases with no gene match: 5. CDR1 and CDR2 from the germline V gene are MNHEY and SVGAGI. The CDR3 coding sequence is TGTGCCAGCAGTTCTGGACAGGGGTACAATTCACCCCTCCACTTT. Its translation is CASSSGQGYNSPLHF.

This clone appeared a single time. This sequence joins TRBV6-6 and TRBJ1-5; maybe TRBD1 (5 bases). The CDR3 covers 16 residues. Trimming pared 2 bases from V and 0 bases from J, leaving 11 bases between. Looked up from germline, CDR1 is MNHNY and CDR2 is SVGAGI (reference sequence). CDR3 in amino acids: CASSYRDQNSNQPQHF. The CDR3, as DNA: TGTGCCAGCAGTTACCGGGACCAGAATAGCAATCAGCCCCAGCATTTT.

CDR3 coding DNA: TGTGCCAGCAGTTTAAGGGTTCAGCCCCAGCATTTT. This codes for CASSLRVQPQHF. The chain links TRBV6-2 or TRBV6-3 to TRBJ1-5; D is undetermined. Germline V gene lookup returns CDR1 MNHEY and CDR2 SVGEGT. Trimming cost V 4 bases and J 6 bases, with 7 bases left between them. This CDR3 contains 12 residues.

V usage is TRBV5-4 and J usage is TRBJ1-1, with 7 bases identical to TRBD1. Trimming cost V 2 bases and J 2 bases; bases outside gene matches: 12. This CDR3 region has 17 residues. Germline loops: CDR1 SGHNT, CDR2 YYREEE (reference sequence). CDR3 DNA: TGTGCCAGCAGCTTAGAATTCCACAGGGGCACAAACACTGAAGCTTTCTTT. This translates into CASSLEFHRGTNTEAFF. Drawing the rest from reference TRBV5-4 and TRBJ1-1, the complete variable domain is ETGVTQSPTHLIKTRGQQVTLRCSSQSGHNTVSWYQQALGQGPQFIFQYYREEENGRGNFPPRFSGLQFPNYSSELNVNALELDDSALYLCASSLEFHRGTNTEAFFGQGTRLTVV.

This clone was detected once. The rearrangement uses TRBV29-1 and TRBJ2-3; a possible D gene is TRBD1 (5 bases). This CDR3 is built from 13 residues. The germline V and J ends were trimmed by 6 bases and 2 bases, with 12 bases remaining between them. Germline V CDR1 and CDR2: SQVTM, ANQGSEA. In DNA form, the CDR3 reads TGCAGCGTATCCCACAGGCTCACAGATACGCAGTATTTT. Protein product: CSVSHRLTDTQYF.